This T cell receptor (beta chain) originates from a study of resident and recirculating memory T cells in vitiligo. Study overall: Samples were epidermis from two lesional and two nonlesional sites, plus PBMCs. Whole samples, not sorted cells, were homogenized and used for genomic DNA extraction. Overall study findings and caveats: Vitiligo lesions lacked a unique dominant clone, and clonality varied.

This clone was seen just once. Its matching antigen is unknown. CDR3 size: 16 residues. Trimming removed 5 bases at V and 0 bases at J, with 14 bases between. Germline V CDR1 and CDR2: KGHSH, LQKENI. Repertoires were generated with immunoSEQ multiplex PCR, while TCRdb's copy carries only in-frame clones and drops some. The table shows more than 35,000 clones, with 80% to 95% occurring only once. Patients who had received treatment within the previous three months were excluded. This chain uses TRBV18 with TRBJ1-3, with D maybe TRBD1 (5 bases). The receptor was derived from a male donor with vitiligo. The sample taken for sequencing was blood. The CDR3 nucleotides read TGTGCCAGCTCAAAAGGAGGGGACTCCTCTGGAAACACCATATATTTT. Its protein product is CASSKGGDSSGNTIYF.